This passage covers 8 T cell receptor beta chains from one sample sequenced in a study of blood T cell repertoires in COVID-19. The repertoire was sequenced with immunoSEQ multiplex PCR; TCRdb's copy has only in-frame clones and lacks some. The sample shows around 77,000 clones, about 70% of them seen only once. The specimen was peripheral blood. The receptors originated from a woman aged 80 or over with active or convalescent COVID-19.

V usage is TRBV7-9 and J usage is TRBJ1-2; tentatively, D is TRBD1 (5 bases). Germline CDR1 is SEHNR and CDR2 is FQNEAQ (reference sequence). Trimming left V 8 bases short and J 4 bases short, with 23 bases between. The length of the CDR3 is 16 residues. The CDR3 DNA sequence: TGTGCCAGCCTGCTCGGGGCGGGGTTTAGTGCCTATGGCTACACCTTC. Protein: CASLLGAGFSAYGYTF.

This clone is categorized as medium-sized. The CDR3 DNA sequence: TGTGCCAGCAGCTTTGGGGGCATGTCTAATGAAAAACTGTTTTTT. This codes for CASSFGGMSNEKLFF. The rearrangement links TRBV7-2 to TRBJ1-4, with D tentatively TRBD1 (6 bases). The CDR3 extends over 15 amino acids. Germline CDR1 SGHTA, CDR2 FQGNSA. The V end was cut by 3 bases, the J end by 3 bases, with 11 bases between.

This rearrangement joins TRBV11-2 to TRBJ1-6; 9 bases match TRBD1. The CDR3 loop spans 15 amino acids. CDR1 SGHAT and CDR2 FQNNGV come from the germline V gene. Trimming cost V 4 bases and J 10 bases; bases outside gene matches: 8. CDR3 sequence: CASSSMDRGISPLHF. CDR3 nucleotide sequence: TGTGCCAGCAGCTCCATGGACAGGGGAATCTCACCCCTCCACTTT.

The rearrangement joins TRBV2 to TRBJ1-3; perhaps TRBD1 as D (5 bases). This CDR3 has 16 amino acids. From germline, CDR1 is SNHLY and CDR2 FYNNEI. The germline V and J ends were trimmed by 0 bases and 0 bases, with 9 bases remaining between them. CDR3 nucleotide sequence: TGTGCCAGCAGTGAAGCGGGGGGGTTCTCTGGAAACACCATATATTTT. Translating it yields CASSEAGGFSGNTIYF.

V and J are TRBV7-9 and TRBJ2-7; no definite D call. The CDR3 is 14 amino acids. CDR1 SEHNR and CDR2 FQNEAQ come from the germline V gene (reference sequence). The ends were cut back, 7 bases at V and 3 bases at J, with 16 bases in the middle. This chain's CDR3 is CASIPSANLYEQYF. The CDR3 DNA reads TGTGCCAGCATACCAAGTGCGAATCTCTACGAGCAGTACTTC. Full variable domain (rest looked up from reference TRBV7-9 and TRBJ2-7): DTGVSQNPRHKITKRGQNVTFRCDPISEHNRLYWYRQTLGQGPEFLTYFQNEAQLEKSRLLSDRFSAERPKGSFSTLEIQRTEQGDSAMYLCASIPSANLYEQYFGPGTRLTVT.

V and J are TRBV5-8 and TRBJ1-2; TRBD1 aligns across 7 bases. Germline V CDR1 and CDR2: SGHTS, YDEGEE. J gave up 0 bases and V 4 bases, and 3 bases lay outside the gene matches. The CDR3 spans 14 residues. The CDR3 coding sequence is TGTGCCAGCAGCCGGGACAGATCTAACTATGGCTACACCTTC. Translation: CASSRDRSNYGYTF.

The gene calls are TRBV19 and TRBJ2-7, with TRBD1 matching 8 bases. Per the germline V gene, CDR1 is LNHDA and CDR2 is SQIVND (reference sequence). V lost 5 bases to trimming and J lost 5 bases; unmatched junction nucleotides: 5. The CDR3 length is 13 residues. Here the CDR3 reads CASSWTGKHEQYF. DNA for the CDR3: TGTGCCAGTAGTTGGACAGGGAAACACGAGCAGTACTTC.

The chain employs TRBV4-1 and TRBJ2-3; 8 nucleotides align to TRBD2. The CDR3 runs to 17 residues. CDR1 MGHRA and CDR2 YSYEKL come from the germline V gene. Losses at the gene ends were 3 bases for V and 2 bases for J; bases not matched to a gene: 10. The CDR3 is CASSQTSTSADTDTQYF. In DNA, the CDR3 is TGCGCCAGCAGCCAGACTTCGACTAGCGCGGACACAGATACGCAGTATTTT.